These 21 T cell receptor beta chains came from one sample sequenced in a study of cytomegalovirus exposure and HLA in healthy donors. PCR involved 60 Vbeta and 13 Jbeta primers. Libraries were prepared by immunoSEQ multiplex PCR; TCRdb keeps only in-frame clonotypes and omits some of them. The sample lists roughly 150,000 clones, around 86% seen once, with 2% to 2.5% in the top ten. The sequencing sample was made of PBMCs. The receptors come from a male donor in good health and CMV-seronegative.

The chain has TRBV7-6 and TRBJ1-1, with D tentatively TRBD1 (5 bases). Trimming removed 0 bases from V and 2 bases from J, with 7 bases in between. Germline V gene lookup returns CDR1 SGHVS and CDR2 FNYEAQ. The CDR3 has 14 amino acids. The DNA of the CDR3 is TGTGCCAGCAGCTTAGCAGGGGCAAACACTGAAGCTTTCTTT. Amino acid sequence: CASSLAGANTEAFF.

CDR3 nucleotides: TGCGCCAGCAGTCGTGACAGGGGGCGCCTAGGAAACACCATATATTTT. It translates to CASSRDRGRLGNTIYF. The chain is built from TRBV5-1 and TRBJ1-3, with 10 nucleotides matching TRBD1. The germline CDR1 and CDR2 sequences are SGHRS and YFSETQ. The CDR3 is 16 amino acids. Germline trimming cut 5 bases from V and 4 bases from J; bases unmatched to any gene: 9. Complete variable domain (other parts from reference TRBV5-1 and TRBJ1-3): KAGVTQTPRYLIKTRGQQVTLSCSPISGHRSVSWYQQTPGQGLQFLFEYFSETQRNKGNFPGRFSGRQFSNSRSEMNVSTLELGDSALYLCASSRDRGRLGNTIYFGEGSWLTVV.

The V call is TRBV7-9, the J call TRBJ1-2; no reliable D call. The CDR3 is made up of 16 amino acids. With 1 base removed from V and 0 bases from J, the gap between germline ends came to 12 bases. Germline CDR1 SEHNR, CDR2 FQNEAQ (reference sequence). The CDR3 coding sequence is TGTGCCAGCAGCTTAGACGCCGGGTGGGCTAACTATGGCTACACCTTC. Encoded protein: CASSLDAGWANYGYTF.

The chain links TRBV5-6 to TRBJ1-6; 9 nucleotides align to TRBD1. Germline CDR1 reads SGHDT; CDR2 reads YYEEEE. J was trimmed by 4 bases and V by 3 bases; bases with no gene match: 5. The CDR3 covers 16 residues. Written as DNA, the CDR3 is TGTGCCAGCAGCTACTGGACAGGGGCTTATAATTCACCCCTCCACTTT. Amino acids: CASSYWTGAYNSPLHF.

Concerning this clone: At one boundary the junction diverges from the germline segment, which might be a read error. Other DNA sequences from this sample encode an identical CDR3 as well. The chain combines TRBV2 with TRBJ2-3; TRBD2 matches 8 bases. The CDR3 sequence is 15 residues long. Per germline, CDR1 SNHLY and CDR2 FYNNEI. The chain's CDR3 is CAGSDRTSRMDTQYF. In DNA form, the CDR3 reads TGTGCCGGCAGCGATAGGACTAGCAGAATGGATACGCAGTATTTT.

The J gene is TRBJ2-3, the V gene TRBV9; weak D call: TRBD2 (5 bases). Between the trimmed V and J ends, which lost 6 bases and 2 bases, there was a span of 13 bases. The CDR3 spans 14 residues. CDR1 SGDLS and CDR2 YYNGEE come from the germline V gene. The CDR3 here is CASNRGSFTDTQYF. Written as DNA, the CDR3 is TGTGCCAGCAACCGAGGGAGTTTCACAGATACGCAGTATTTT.

The chain has TRBV12-5 and TRBJ1-1; D unclear. The length of the CDR3 is 17 residues. Deletions cut 2 bases from V and 0 bases from J, with 16 bases between. The germline V gene encodes CDR1 LGHNT and CDR2 FRNRAP. This CDR3 reads CASGLFQSGSVNTEAFF. The CDR3 DNA sequence: TGTGCTAGTGGTTTGTTTCAGAGCGGGTCTGTGAACACTGAAGCTTTCTTT.

V is TRBV6-1 and J is TRBJ2-7; 8 bases map to TRBD1. With 5 bases clipped from V and 0 bases from J, the junction kept 6 bases outside the gene matches. This CDR3 contains 15 residues. Germline values: CDR1 MNHNS, CDR2 SASEGT. The CDR3 sequence: CASSQTGQGSYEQYF. CDR3 coding DNA: TGTGCCAGCAGTCAAACTGGACAGGGCTCCTACGAGCAGTACTTC.

This clone was picked up a small number of times. The V and J genes are TRBV5-4 and TRBJ1-1, with 10 bases that match TRBD1. V dropped 4 bases and J dropped 10; count of bases not matched to a gene: 7. The CDR3 covers 13 residues. Looked up from germline, CDR1 is SGHNT and CDR2 is YYREEE (reference sequence). The CDR3 nucleotides read TGTGCCAGCAGCGACAGGGGGCGAGCTGTAGCTTTCTTT. It encodes CASSDRGRAVAFF.

The rearrangement links TRBV27 to TRBJ2-1, with D possibly being TRBD2 (6 bases). The V end was cut by 3 bases, the J end by 6 bases, with 9 bases between. Per germline, CDR1 MNHEY and CDR2 SMNVEV (reference sequence). The CDR3 extends over 13 amino acids. CDR3: CASSLGLPNEQFF. In DNA, the CDR3 is TGTGCCAGCAGTTTGGGACTTCCCAATGAGCAGTTCTTC.

The genes are TRBV30 and TRBJ2-5; 9 bases are a match to TRBD1. Germline assignment: CDR1 GTSNPN and CDR2 SVGIG (reference sequence). This CDR3 contains 14 residues. V shed 4 bases and J 5 bases; nucleotides not matched to a gene: 8. This CDR3 reads CAWNRDRVLETQYF. CDR3 DNA: TGTGCCTGGAATCGGGACAGGGTTCTGGAGACCCAGTACTTC.

The chain is built from TRBV7-6 and TRBJ1-1, with D possibly matching TRBD1 (5 bases). CDR3 length: 14 amino acids. V shed 6 bases and J shed 3 bases, with 14 bases lying between them. Germline V CDR1 and CDR2: SGHVS, FNYEAQ. The CDR3 DNA reads as TGTGCCAGCAGTTCCCAGGGAGGGTACACTGAAGCTTTCTTT. Translating it yields CASSSQGGYTEAFF.

CDR3 coding DNA: TGTGCCAGCAGCCTTACAGGGGGCTACACCTTC. This sequence encodes CASSLTGGYTF. The gene calls are TRBV7-9 and TRBJ1-2; a weak D match, TRBD1 (6 bases). V was trimmed by 5 bases and J by 8 bases, leaving 9 bases between them. Germline CDR1 SEHNR, CDR2 FQNEAQ (reference sequence). This CDR3 has 11 residues.

This clone was seen a handful of times. The chain uses TRBV7-8 and TRBJ1-5; D gene uncertain. With 3 bases removed from V and 0 bases from J, the gap between germline ends came to 9 bases. This CDR3 has 15 residues. CDR1 SGHVS and CDR2 FQNEAQ come from the germline V gene. The CDR3 region is CASSFGEYSNQPQHF. CDR3 nucleotides: TGTGCCAGCAGCTTCGGGGAGTATAGCAATCAGCCCCAGCATTTT.

The chain carries TRBV7-9 and TRBJ1-5; D is uncertain. The CDR3 length is 15 residues. Germline loops: CDR1 SEHNR, CDR2 FQNEAQ (reference sequence). V shed 5 bases and J shed 9 bases, with 20 bases lying between them. CDR3 protein: CASSPSAGTSGPQHF. Here the CDR3 DNA reads TGTGCCAGCAGCCCTTCGGCTGGCACTTCAGGGCCCCAGCATTTT.

The CDR3 DNA is TGTGCCAGCAGCTTAGCGGATAGTAGCGGGACAGTTGAAGCTTTCTTT. It yields the protein CASSLADSSGTVEAFF. The V call is TRBV7-9, the J call TRBJ1-1; TRBD1 aligns across 7 bases. The length of the CDR3 is 16 residues. Germline lookup yields CDR1 SEHNR and CDR2 FQNEAQ (reference sequence). V was clipped by 0 bases and J by 7 bases; unmatched bases: 11.

The chain is built from TRBV5-6 and TRBJ2-5, with D perhaps matching TRBD2 (6 bases). Trimming stripped 4 bases from V and 1 base from J, with 17 bases between. The CDR3 runs 16 residues. CDR1 and CDR2 (germline): SGHDT, YYEEEE. CDR3 coding DNA: TGTGCCAGCAGCCGCGCGGGGAACCCCCTCCAAGAGACCCAGTACTTC. Protein sequence: CASSRAGNPLQETQYF.

Comment on this clone: Germline and junction disagree at one end, which may indicate a read error. The chain joins TRBV7-7 to TRBJ1-4, with D hard to call. The CDR3 has 16 amino acids. Germline loops: CDR1 SSHAT, CDR2 FNYEAQ (reference sequence). The CDR3 DNA follows: TGTGCTAGCAGCTGGGCAGGCCCCGCAACTAATGAAAAACTGTTTTTT. Protein: CASSWAGPATNEKLFF.

The chain recombines TRBV5-1 with TRBJ2-3; a weak D match, TRBD1 (5 bases). CDR1 and CDR2 (germline): SGHRS, YFSETQ. This CDR3 has 13 residues. The ends were cut back, 0 bases at V and 7 bases at J, with 9 bases in the middle. This chain's CDR3 is CASSLEDIYTQYF. DNA of the CDR3: TGCGCCAGCAGCTTGGAGGACATATATACGCAGTATTTT.

The CDR3 bases are TGCAGCGTTGGAGGAGGGTTCAATCAGCCCCAGCATTTT. This codes for CSVGGGFNQPQHF. The chain has TRBV29-1 and TRBJ1-5, with D uncertain. Germline V gene sequence: CDR1 SQVTM, CDR2 ANQGSEA. CDR3 length equals 13 residues. The V gene lost 4 bases and the J gene lost 3 bases, with 10 bases spanning the gap.

The V call is TRBV5-1, the J call TRBJ2-2; D call uncertain. This CDR3 comprises 13 residues. CDR1 is SGHRS, CDR2 YFSETQ, per germline. Trimming stripped 3 bases from V and 1 base from J, with 4 bases between. The CDR3 loop reads CASSSGNTGELFF. The CDR3 bases are TGCGCCAGCAGCTCGGGGAACACCGGGGAGCTGTTTTTT.